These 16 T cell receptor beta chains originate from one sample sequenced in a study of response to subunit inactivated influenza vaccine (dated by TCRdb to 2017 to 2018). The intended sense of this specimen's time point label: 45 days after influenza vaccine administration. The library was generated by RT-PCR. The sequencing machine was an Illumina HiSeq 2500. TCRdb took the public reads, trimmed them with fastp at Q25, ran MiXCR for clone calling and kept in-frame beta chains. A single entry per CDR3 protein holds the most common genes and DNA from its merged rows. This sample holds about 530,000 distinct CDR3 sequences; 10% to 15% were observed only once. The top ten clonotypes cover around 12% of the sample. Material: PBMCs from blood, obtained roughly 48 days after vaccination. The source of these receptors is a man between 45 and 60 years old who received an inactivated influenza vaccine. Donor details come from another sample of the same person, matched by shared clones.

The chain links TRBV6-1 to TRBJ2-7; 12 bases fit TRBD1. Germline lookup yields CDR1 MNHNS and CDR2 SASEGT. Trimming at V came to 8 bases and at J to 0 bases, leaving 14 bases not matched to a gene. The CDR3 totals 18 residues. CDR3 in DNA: TGTGCCAGCGCACCCGGCGGGACAGGGGGCCCCAGCTCCTACGAGCAGTACTTC. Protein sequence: CASAPGGTGGPSSYEQYF.

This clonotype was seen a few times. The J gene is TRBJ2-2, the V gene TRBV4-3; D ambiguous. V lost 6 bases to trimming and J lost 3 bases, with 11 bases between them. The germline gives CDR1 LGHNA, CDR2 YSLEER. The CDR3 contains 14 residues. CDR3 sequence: CASSYTWDTGELFF. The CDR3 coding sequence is TGCGCCAGCAGTTATACTTGGGACACCGGGGAGCTGTTTTTT.

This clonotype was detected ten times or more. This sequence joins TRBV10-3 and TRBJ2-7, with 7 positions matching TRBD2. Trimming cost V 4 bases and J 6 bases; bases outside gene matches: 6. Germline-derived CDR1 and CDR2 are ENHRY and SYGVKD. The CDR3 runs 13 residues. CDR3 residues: CAISAGGSVEQYF. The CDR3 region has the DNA TGTGCCATCAGTGCGGGCGGGAGTGTCGAGCAGTACTTC.

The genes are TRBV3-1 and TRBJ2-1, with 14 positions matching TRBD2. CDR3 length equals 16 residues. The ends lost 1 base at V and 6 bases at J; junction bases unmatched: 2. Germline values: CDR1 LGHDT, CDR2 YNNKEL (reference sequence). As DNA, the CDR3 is TGTGCCAGCAGCCAAGCCGGGACTAGCGGGAGCAATGAGCAGTTCTTC. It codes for CASSQAGTSGSNEQFF.

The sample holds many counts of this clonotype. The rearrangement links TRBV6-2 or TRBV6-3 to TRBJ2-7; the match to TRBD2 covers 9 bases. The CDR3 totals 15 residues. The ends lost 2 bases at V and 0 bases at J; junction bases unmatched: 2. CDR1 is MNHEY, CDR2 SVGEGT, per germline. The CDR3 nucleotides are TGTGCCAGCAGTTACGGCGGGGGGGTCTCCTACGAGCAGTACTTC. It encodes CASSYGGGVSYEQYF.

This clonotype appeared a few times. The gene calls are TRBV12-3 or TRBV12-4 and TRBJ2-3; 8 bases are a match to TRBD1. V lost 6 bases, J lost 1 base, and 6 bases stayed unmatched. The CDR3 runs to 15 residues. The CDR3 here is CASRLRTGRTDTQYF. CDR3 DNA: TGTGCCAGCAGACTCAGGACAGGGCGCACAGATACGCAGTATTTT.

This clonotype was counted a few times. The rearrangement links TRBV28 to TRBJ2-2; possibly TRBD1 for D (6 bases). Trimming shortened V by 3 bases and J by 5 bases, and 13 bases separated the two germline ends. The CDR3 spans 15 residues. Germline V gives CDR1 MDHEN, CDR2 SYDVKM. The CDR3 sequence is CASSLGSQGTGELFF. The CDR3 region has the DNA TGTGCCAGCAGTTTGGGCAGTCAGGGGACCGGGGAGCTGTTTTTT.

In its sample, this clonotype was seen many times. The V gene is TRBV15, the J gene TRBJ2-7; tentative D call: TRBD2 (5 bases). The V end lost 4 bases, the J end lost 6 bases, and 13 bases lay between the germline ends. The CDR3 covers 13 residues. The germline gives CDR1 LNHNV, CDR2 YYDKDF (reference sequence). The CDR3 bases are TGTGCCACCAGCAATCTGGAGGCAAGCGAGCAGTACTTC. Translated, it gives CATSNLEASEQYF.

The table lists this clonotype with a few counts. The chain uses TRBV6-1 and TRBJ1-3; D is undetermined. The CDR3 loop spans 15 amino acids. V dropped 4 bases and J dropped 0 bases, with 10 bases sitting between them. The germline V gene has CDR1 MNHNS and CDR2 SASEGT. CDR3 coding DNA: TGTGCCAGCAGTGGATGGACGGCCTCTGGAAACACCATATATTTT. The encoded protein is CASSGWTASGNTIYF.

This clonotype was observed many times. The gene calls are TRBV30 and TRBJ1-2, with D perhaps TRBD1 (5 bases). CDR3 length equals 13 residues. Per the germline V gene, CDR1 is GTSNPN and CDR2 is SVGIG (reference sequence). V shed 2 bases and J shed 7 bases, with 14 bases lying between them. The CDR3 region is CAWSTGPVRGYTF. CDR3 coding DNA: TGTGCCTGGAGTACAGGTCCAGTGCGTGGCTACACCTTC.

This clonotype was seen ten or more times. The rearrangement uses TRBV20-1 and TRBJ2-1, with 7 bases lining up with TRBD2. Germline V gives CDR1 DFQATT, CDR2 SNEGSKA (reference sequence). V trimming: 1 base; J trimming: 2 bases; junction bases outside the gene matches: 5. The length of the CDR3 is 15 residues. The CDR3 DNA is TGCAGTGCTAGAGCGGGGCTAGCGGCCTACAATGAGCAGTTCTTC. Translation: CSARAGLAAYNEQFF.

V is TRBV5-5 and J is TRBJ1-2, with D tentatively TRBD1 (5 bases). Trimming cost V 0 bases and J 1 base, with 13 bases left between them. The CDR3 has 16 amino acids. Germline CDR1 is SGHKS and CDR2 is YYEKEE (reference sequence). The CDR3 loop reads CASSLGGQQNNYGYTF. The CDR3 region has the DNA TGTGCCAGCAGCTTGGGGGGCCAGCAAAATAACTATGGCTACACCTTC.

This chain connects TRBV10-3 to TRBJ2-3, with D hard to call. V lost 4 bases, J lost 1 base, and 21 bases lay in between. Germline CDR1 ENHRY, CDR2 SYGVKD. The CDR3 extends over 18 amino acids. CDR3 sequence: CAISAGGISSRGTDTQYF. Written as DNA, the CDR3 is TGTGCCATCAGTGCGGGCGGTATCTCTTCGAGAGGCACAGATACGCAGTATTTT.

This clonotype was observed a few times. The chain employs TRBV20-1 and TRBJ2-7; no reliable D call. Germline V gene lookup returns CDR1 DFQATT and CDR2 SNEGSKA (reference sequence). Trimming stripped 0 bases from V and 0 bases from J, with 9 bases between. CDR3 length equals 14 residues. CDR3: CSARDRLSSYEQYF. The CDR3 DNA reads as TGCAGTGCTAGAGATAGGTTATCCTCCTACGAGCAGTACTTC.

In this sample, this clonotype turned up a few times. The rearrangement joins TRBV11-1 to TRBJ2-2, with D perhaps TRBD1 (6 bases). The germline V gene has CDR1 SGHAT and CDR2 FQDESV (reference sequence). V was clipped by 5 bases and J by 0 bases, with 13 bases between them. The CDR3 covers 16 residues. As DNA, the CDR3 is TGTGCCAGCAGCCCCCTCAGGGGCGCGAACACCGGGGAGCTGTTTTTT. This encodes CASSPLRGANTGELFF.

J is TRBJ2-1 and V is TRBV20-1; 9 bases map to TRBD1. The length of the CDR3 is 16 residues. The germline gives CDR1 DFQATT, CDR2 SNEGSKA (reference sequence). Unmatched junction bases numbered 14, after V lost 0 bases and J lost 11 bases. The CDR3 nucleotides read TGCAGTGCTAGAGAGCGGACAGGGGCATCTCTTAATAAGCAGTTCTTC. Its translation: CSARERTGASLNKQFF.